The 17 T cell receptor beta chains below come from one sample, sequenced in a study of cytomegalovirus exposure and HLA in healthy donors. 60 Vbeta and 13 Jbeta primers were used in PCR. This table comes from immunoSEQ multiplex PCR, and its TCRdb copy is limited to in-frame clones, with some not included. This table holds 130,000 or so clones. The specimen was PBMCs. These receptors all stem from a woman in her thirties or forties in good health and CMV-seropositive.

This chain joins TRBV30 and TRBJ2-5, with D maybe TRBD2 (6 bases). V dropped 3 bases and J dropped 3 bases, with 11 bases sitting between them. In germline, CDR1 is GTSNPN, CDR2 SVGIG (reference sequence). There are 13 residues in the CDR3. CDR3 sequence (DNA): TGTGCCTGGAGCCTCGGAGGGAAAGAGACCCAGTACTTC. Translated: CAWSLGGKETQYF.

CDR3 DNA: TGTGCCAGCAGTACCCTAGCGTACACAGATACGCAGTATTTT. Its translation is CASSTLAYTDTQYF. The chain couples TRBV28 to TRBJ2-3; perhaps TRBD2 as D (6 bases). The V end lost 5 bases, the J end lost 2 bases, and 11 bases lay between the germline ends. The CDR3 extends over 14 amino acids. Germline loops: CDR1 MDHEN, CDR2 SYDVKM.

The rearrangement joins TRBV9 to TRBJ2-2, with 7 bases lining up with TRBD2. This CDR3 has 15 residues. Germline-derived CDR1 and CDR2 are SGDLS and YYNGEE. The V segment lost 2 bases and the J segment 4 bases; nucleotides outside the gene matches: 5. In DNA form, the CDR3 reads TGTGCCAGCAGCGTGAGAGCGGGACTCACCGGGGAGCTGTTTTTT. Amino acids: CASSVRAGLTGELFF.

CDR3 protein: CASSTPRGFSYEQYF. DNA of the CDR3: TGTGCCAGCAGCACACCCAGGGGATTCTCCTACGAGCAGTACTTC. V usage is TRBV4-2 and J usage is TRBJ2-7, with TRBD1 as a possible D gene (6 bases). The CDR3 loop spans 15 amino acids. Germline V gives CDR1 LGHNA, CDR2 YNFKEQ. V lost 5 bases and J lost 0, with 14 bases in between.

The chain has TRBV5-1 and TRBJ2-3; 10 nucleotides align to TRBD1. The length of the CDR3 is 16 residues. Trimming removed 3 bases from V and 2 bases from J; junction bases left unmatched: 6. Germline lookup yields CDR1 SGHRS and CDR2 YFSETQ. In nucleotides, the CDR3 is TGCGCCAGCAGCTCCGCCGGGACAGGGGACACAGATACGCAGTATTTT. As protein: CASSSAGTGDTDTQYF.

This rearrangement joins TRBV28 to TRBJ1-1; D is perhaps TRBD1 (6 bases). The germline V gene has CDR1 MDHEN and CDR2 SYDVKM. The CDR3 contains 15 residues. Trimming pared 6 bases from V and 3 bases from J, leaving 17 bases between. The chain's CDR3 is CASSEQGSFYTEAFF. CDR3 coding DNA: TGTGCCAGCAGCGAACAGGGTTCCTTTTACACTGAAGCTTTCTTT. Supplemented by reference TRBV28 and TRBJ1-1, the full variable domain reads DVKVTQSSRYLVKRTGEKVFLECVQDMDHENMFWYRQDPGLGLRLIYFSYDVKMKEKGDIPEGYSVSREKKERFSLILESASTNQTSMYLCASSEQGSFYTEAFFGQGTRLTVV.

The CDR3 region has the DNA TGTGCCAGCAGCTCCCTCGGGATCCAAGAGACCCAGTACTTC. Its protein is CASSSLGIQETQYF. This chain uses TRBV7-9 with TRBJ2-5, with D maybe TRBD2 (5 bases). CDR1 and CDR2 (germline): SEHNR, FQNEAQ (reference sequence). The CDR3 runs to 14 residues. Trimming shortened V by 4 bases and J by 1 base, and 10 bases separated the two germline ends.

The rearrangement links TRBV9 to TRBJ2-3; 8 nucleotides line up with TRBD1. This CDR3 region has 17 residues. J gave up 2 bases and V 2 bases, and 10 bases lay outside the gene matches. Germline loops: CDR1 SGDLS, CDR2 YYNGEE. The CDR3 loop reads CASSVTPWTGSTDTQYF. Written as DNA, the CDR3 is TGTGCCAGCAGCGTTACACCCTGGACAGGGTCCACAGATACGCAGTATTTT. Filled out from reference TRBV9 and TRBJ2-3, the complete variable domain reads DSGVTQTPKHLITATGQRVTLRCSPRSGDLSVYWYQQSLDQGLQFLIQYYNGEERAKGNILERFSAQQFPDLHSELNLSSLELGDSALYFCASSVTPWTGSTDTQYFGPGTRLTVL.

The rearrangement joins TRBV2 to TRBJ2-7; D remains unclear. The CDR3 covers 12 residues. Germline lookup yields CDR1 SNHLY and CDR2 FYNNEI. Trimming took off 2 bases at V and 3 bases at J, with 5 bases between the two ends. DNA for the CDR3: TGTGCCAGCAGTGAATTCAGCTACGAGCAGTACTTC. It encodes CASSEFSYEQYF.

The rearrangement uses TRBV11-2 and TRBJ1-3; no firm D call. The V and J ends lost 1 base and 7 bases respectively, with 11 bases between them. CDR3 size: 14 residues. CDR1 SGHAT and CDR2 FQNNGV come from the germline V gene. CDR3 coding DNA: TGTGCCAGCAGCTTAGGACGGAGCCGGAACACCATATATTTT. Translated: CASSLGRSRNTIYF. The full variable domain, its missing parts supplied by reference TRBV11-2 and TRBJ1-3, is EAGVAQSPRYKIIEKRQSVAFWCNPISGHATLYWYQQILGQGPKLLIQFQNNGVVDDSQLPKDRFSAERLKGVDSTLKIQPAKLEDSAVYLCASSLGRSRNTIYFGEGSWLTVV.

The chain carries TRBV11-1 and TRBJ2-1, with 10 bases matching TRBD2. From germline, CDR1 is SGHAT and CDR2 FQDESV (reference sequence). The ends lost 5 bases at V and 0 bases at J; junction bases unmatched: 10. This CDR3 spans 18 amino acids. In DNA, the CDR3 is TGTGCCAGCAGCAGGGGACTAGCGCACTTAAGCTCCTACAATGAGCAGTTCTTC. This gives the protein CASSRGLAHLSSYNEQFF.

The V and J genes are TRBV5-1 and TRBJ1-4; D remains unclear. Germline V gene lookup returns CDR1 SGHRS and CDR2 YFSETQ. Between the trimmed V and J ends, which lost 3 bases and 0 bases, there was a span of 12 bases. The CDR3 extends over 16 amino acids. For the CDR3, the DNA is TGCGCCAGCAGCTCTGAACGACTTCCAACTAATGAAAAACTGTTTTTT. It translates to CASSSERLPTNEKLFF.

V and J are TRBV28 and TRBJ2-2; D not certain. V was trimmed by 10 bases and J by 8 bases, leaving 8 bases between them. This CDR3 contains 10 residues. Germline V CDR1 and CDR2: MDHEN, SYDVKM. CDR3 protein: CANTAGELFF. CDR3 nucleotides: TGTGCCAACACCGCAGGGGAGCTGTTTTTT.

V is TRBV5-6 and J is TRBJ1-5; 11 bases are shared with TRBD1. Germline V gene data show CDR1 as SGHDT and CDR2 as YYEEEE. This CDR3 has 14 residues. The trim removed 2 bases at V and 7 bases at J, leaving 2 bases unmatched. The CDR3 sequence: CASSLRDRGQPQHF. The CDR3 DNA sequence: TGTGCCAGCAGCTTACGGGACAGGGGGCAGCCCCAGCATTTT.

The genes are TRBV11-3 and TRBJ1-1; the D gene is possibly TRBD1 (6 bases). CDR1 SGHNT and CDR2 YENEEA come from the germline V gene. The V end lost 5 bases, the J end lost 4 bases, and 11 bases lay between the germline ends. CDR3 length: 13 residues. This CDR3 is CASSTRGSTEAFF. The CDR3 bases are TGTGCCAGCAGCACCAGGGGATCCACTGAAGCTTTCTTT.

The chain links TRBV5-1 to TRBJ2-3; D is undetermined. The ends were cut back, 0 bases at V and 2 bases at J, with 4 bases in the middle. The germline V gene has CDR1 SGHRS and CDR2 YFSETQ. CDR3 length: 13 amino acids. This CDR3 reads CASSLDFTDTQYF. DNA of the CDR3: TGCGCCAGCAGCTTGGACTTCACAGATACGCAGTATTTT. Variable domain in full (rest from reference TRBV5-1 and TRBJ2-3): KAGVTQTPRYLIKTRGQQVTLSCSPISGHRSVSWYQQTPGQGLQFLFEYFSETQRNKGNFPGRFSGRQFSNSRSEMNVSTLELGDSALYLCASSLDFTDTQYFGPGTRLTVL.

The J gene is TRBJ1-4, the V gene TRBV6-5, with no clear D. The CDR3 runs to 13 residues. Germline values: CDR1 MNHEY, CDR2 SVGAGI. V gave up 6 bases and J gave up 5 bases, with 10 bases separating them. The CDR3 region has the DNA TGTGCCAGCAGACCGACGGGAAATGAAAAACTGTTTTTT. Protein sequence: CASRPTGNEKLFF.